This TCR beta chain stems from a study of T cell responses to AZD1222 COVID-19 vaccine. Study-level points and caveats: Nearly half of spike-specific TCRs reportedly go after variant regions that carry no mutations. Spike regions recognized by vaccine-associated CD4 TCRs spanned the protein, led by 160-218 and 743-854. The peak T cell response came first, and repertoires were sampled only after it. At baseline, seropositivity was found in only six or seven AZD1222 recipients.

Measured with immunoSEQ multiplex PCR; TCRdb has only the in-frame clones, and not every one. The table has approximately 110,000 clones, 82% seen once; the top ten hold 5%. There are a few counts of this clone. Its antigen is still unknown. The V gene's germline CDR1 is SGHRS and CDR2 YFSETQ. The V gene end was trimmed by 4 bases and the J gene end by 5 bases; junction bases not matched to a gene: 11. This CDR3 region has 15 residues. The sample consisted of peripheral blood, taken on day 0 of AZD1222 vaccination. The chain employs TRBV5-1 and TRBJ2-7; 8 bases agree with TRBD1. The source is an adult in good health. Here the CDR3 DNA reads TGCGCCAGCAGCCTCGGACAGGGTTTTTTCAACGAGCAGTACTTC. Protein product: CASSLGQGFFNEQYF. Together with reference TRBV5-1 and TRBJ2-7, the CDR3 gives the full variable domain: KAGVTQTPRYLIKTRGQQVTLSCSPISGHRSVSWYQQTPGQGLQFLFEYFSETQRNKGNFPGRFSGRQFSNSRSEMNVSTLELGDSALYLCASSLGQGFFNEQYFGPGTRLTVT.